One T cell receptor beta chain is described in this entry. The CDR3 is made up of 13 amino acids. V was clipped by 6 bases and J by 3 bases; unmatched bases: 3. PCR was performed a second time for about 6 to 12 cycles using a sample-barcoded 5' primer and a J-beta primer mix. TCRdb called the 5' RACE reads again in MiXCR, with one record for every CDR3 protein. The table records around 900,000 distinct CDR3 sequences, roughly 50% of them present only once. A minimum of 6 million PBMCs was isolated per sample. The entry originates in a study of blood T cells in healthy people across ages. The sequence was obtained from a woman aged 55-69 years in good health. Input material: blood. V gene TRBV12-3 or TRBV12-4 combines with J gene TRBJ2-5, with 8 bases fitting TRBD2. The CDR3 loop reads CASRVAGKETQYF. CDR3 DNA: TGTGCCAGCAGGGTAGCGGGAAAAGAGACCCAGTACTTC.